Following are 25 T cell receptor beta chains from one sample sequenced in a study of siplizumab effects on memory and regulatory T cells. Data came from immunoSEQ multiplex PCR; TCRdb stores just in-frame clones and leaves some out. The sample has about 91,000 clones, roughly 96% seen once. Sequencing was done on a sample of naive CD4+ T cells sorted from blood. Receptors were obtained from a human donor in good health.

The chain carries TRBV6-5 and TRBJ1-2; D may be TRBD1 (5 bases). V lost 7 bases, J lost 5 bases, and 11 bases lay in between. The CDR3 extends over 12 amino acids. Germline assignment: CDR1 MNHEY and CDR2 SVGAGI. The CDR3 DNA follows: TGTGCCAGCACCGGGACCACTTATGGCTACACCTTC. Translation: CASTGTTYGYTF.

The chain joins TRBV7-3 to TRBJ2-3; 10 nucleotides line up with TRBD1. Germline V CDR1 and CDR2: SGHTA, FQGTGA. The V gene end was trimmed by 1 base and the J gene end by 3 bases; junction bases not matched to a gene: 1. The CDR3 is made up of 15 amino acids. Written as DNA, the CDR3 is TGTGCCAGCAGCTTAAGGGGACAGGGGACAGATACGCAGTATTTT. It codes for CASSLRGQGTDTQYF.

The sample holds one count of this clone. This chain connects TRBV6-5 to TRBJ1-2, with no clear D. Germline CDR1 reads MNHEY; CDR2 reads SVGAGI. The V end lost 8 bases, the J end lost 0 bases, and 13 bases lay between the germline ends. This CDR3 spans 14 amino acids. The CDR3 coding sequence is TGTGCCAGCCGACGGGGAGATACTAACTATGGCTACACCTTC. Its translation is CASRRGDTNYGYTF.

The V call is TRBV28, the J call TRBJ1-3, with unresolved D. Germline V lookup: CDR1 MDHEN, CDR2 SYDVKM. V lost 2 bases to trimming and J lost 2 bases, with 10 bases between them. This CDR3 has 15 amino acids. The CDR3 loop reads CASSLVRAAGNTIYF. CDR3 sequence (DNA): TGTGCCAGCAGTTTAGTCCGGGCCGCTGGAAACACCATATATTTT.

The chain recombines TRBV7-9 with TRBJ2-5, with 9 bases fitting TRBD1. Germline loops: CDR1 SEHNR, CDR2 FQNEAQ (reference sequence). CDR3 length: 15 amino acids. V was pared by 5 bases and J by 5 bases, with 9 bases of the junction left unmatched. The CDR3: CASSPTQGARETQYF. For the CDR3, the DNA is TGTGCCAGCAGCCCAACACAGGGGGCGAGGGAGACCCAGTACTTC.

The genes are TRBV11-3 and TRBJ2-2; D ambiguous. The germline V gene has CDR1 SGHNT and CDR2 YENEEA. The CDR3 runs to 18 residues. The V gene lost 5 bases and the J gene lost 3 bases, with 22 bases spanning the gap. The CDR3 DNA sequence: TGTGCCAGCAGCCCTTCCGGACGTACCCCATGGGACACCGGGGAGCTGTTTTTT. Protein: CASSPSGRTPWDTGELFF.

This clone was counted a single time. The chain couples TRBV19 to TRBJ1-5, with D unclear. V lost 4 bases and J 1 base, leaving 2 bases between the germline ends. CDR3 size: 12 residues. Germline CDR1 and CDR2: LNHDA and SQIVND (reference sequence). CDR3 coding DNA: TGTGCCAGTAGTAGGAGCAATCAGCCCCAGCATTTT. It yields the protein CASSRSNQPQHF. Drawing the rest from reference TRBV19 and TRBJ1-5, the complete variable domain is DGGITQSPKYLFRKEGQNVTLSCEQNLNHDAMYWYRQDPGQGLRLIYYSQIVNDFQKGDIAEGYSVSREKKESFPLTVTSAQKNPTAFYLCASSRSNQPQHFGDGTRLSIL.

The chain joins TRBV5-8 to TRBJ1-1; 10 bases agree with TRBD1. The V gene end was trimmed by 6 bases and the J gene end by 4 bases; junction bases not matched to a gene: 9. The CDR3 sequence is 15 residues long. Germline CDR1 is SGHTS and CDR2 is YDEGEE. The CDR3 sequence: CASNLWGQGPTEAFF. In DNA, the CDR3 is TGTGCCAGCAACCTATGGGGACAGGGGCCCACTGAAGCTTTCTTT.

The rearrangement uses TRBV11-3 and TRBJ2-1; TRBD1 matches at 9 bases. The junction had 6 bases not matched to a gene; V was cut back by 3 bases and J by 15 bases. The CDR3 runs to 12 residues. Germline loops: CDR1 SGHNT, CDR2 YENEEA. This CDR3 reads CASSLMGTGPFF. The CDR3 DNA sequence: TGTGCCAGCAGCTTGATGGGGACAGGGCCGTTCTTC.

The chain employs TRBV5-1 and TRBJ2-1; the match to TRBD2 covers 10 bases. The CDR3 has 18 amino acids. V dropped 6 bases and J dropped 4; count of bases not matched to a gene: 16. From germline, CDR1 is SGHRS and CDR2 YFSETQ. CDR3 amino acids: CASTTTRAGGLLYNEQFF. Here the CDR3 DNA reads TGCGCCAGCACCACGACGCGAGCGGGGGGGCTTTTATACAATGAGCAGTTCTTC.

CDR3 in DNA: TGCGCCAGCAGCTTGGCCCCACAGGGTGACTCCTATAATTCACCCCTCCACTTT. Protein: CASSLAPQGDSYNSPLHF. The V and J genes are TRBV5-1 and TRBJ1-6, with a weak D call TRBD1 (6 bases). Trimming removed 0 bases from V and 0 bases from J, with 13 bases in between. The CDR3 covers 18 residues. The V gene's germline CDR1 is SGHRS and CDR2 YFSETQ.

This chain joins TRBV19 and TRBJ1-5, with D perhaps matching TRBD1 (6 bases). The germline CDR1 and CDR2 sequences are LNHDA and SQIVND (reference sequence). The V end was cut by 6 bases, the J end by 6 bases, with 12 bases between. The CDR3 covers 13 residues. DNA of the CDR3: TGTGCCAGTAGAACCGGGACATCTCAGCCCCAGCATTTT. It specifies CASRTGTSQPQHF.

This rearrangement joins TRBV7-3 to TRBJ2-3, with 8 bases that match TRBD2. CDR3 length equals 14 residues. Germline loops: CDR1 SGHTA, CDR2 FQGTGA. The ends lost 5 bases at V and 6 bases at J; junction bases unmatched: 7. The CDR3 DNA reads TGTGCCAGCAGCAAAGGGACTAGTCTGGATACGCAGTATTTT. It encodes CASSKGTSLDTQYF.

This sequence joins TRBV11-2 and TRBJ2-5; 8 bases line up with TRBD2. The V segment lost 1 base and the J segment 5 bases; nucleotides outside the gene matches: 6. The CDR3 covers 15 residues. Germline CDR1 is SGHAT and CDR2 is FQNNGV. CDR3 bases: TGTGCCAGCAGCTTAGCGGGGGGGCTGGGGGAGACCCAGTACTTC. Translating it yields CASSLAGGLGETQYF.

The rearrangement joins TRBV5-6 to TRBJ1-6; 8 nucleotides align to TRBD1. The CDR3 is 16 amino acids. Germline CDR1 SGHDT, CDR2 YYEEEE. V gave up 0 bases and J gave up 6 bases; unmatched junction bases: 5. The CDR3 protein is CASSLARGQGNSPLHF. CDR3 in DNA: TGTGCCAGCAGCTTGGCCCGAGGACAGGGTAATTCACCCCTCCACTTT. The full variable domain, with the rest looked up from reference TRBV5-6 and TRBJ1-6, is DAGVTQSPTHLIKTRGQQVTLRCSPKSGHDTVSWYQQALGQGPQFIFQYYEEEERQRGNFPDRFSGHQFPNYSSELNVNALLLGDSALYLCASSLARGQGNSPLHFGNGTRLTVT.

V and J are TRBV7-2 and TRBJ2-5; D may be TRBD1 or TRBD2 (6 bases each). The tail of the sequence fits TRBJ2-7 better, so the J call may be wrong. This CDR3 is built from 15 residues. Germline V gene data show CDR1 as SGHTA and CDR2 as FQGNSA. DNA of the CDR3: TGTGCCAGCAGCTTAGCGCCGGGGGCCTCATACGAGCAGTACTTC. As protein: CASSLAPGASYEQYF.

V usage is TRBV5-4 and J usage is TRBJ1-6; 8 bases fit TRBD1. This CDR3 comprises 16 residues. V was clipped by 4 bases and J by 4 bases; unmatched bases: 7. Germline V gene lookup returns CDR1 SGHNT and CDR2 YYREEE (reference sequence). The CDR3 DNA reads TGTGCCAGCAGCCCAGGACAGGGTCCGTATAATTCACCCCTCCACTTT. The encoded protein is CASSPGQGPYNSPLHF.

This rearrangement joins TRBV6-1 to TRBJ2-3; 7 bases agree with TRBD1. V shed 7 bases and J 2 bases; nucleotides not matched to a gene: 6. Germline V CDR1 and CDR2: MNHNS, SASEGT. This CDR3 has 14 residues. CDR3 loop: CASTPGQPTDTQYF. DNA of the CDR3: TGTGCCAGCACTCCGGGACAGCCCACAGATACGCAGTATTTT.

The CDR3 region has the DNA TGTGCCAGCAGCCAGTGGACAGGGGCGGGCACTGAAGCTTTCTTT. Protein product: CASSQWTGAGTEAFF. This chain uses TRBV14 with TRBJ1-1; 9 nucleotides match TRBD1. After removal of 3 bases from V and 4 bases from J, the junction contained 6 bases not matched to a gene. The CDR3 is made up of 15 amino acids. The germline CDR1 and CDR2 sequences are SGHDN and FVKESK.

In DNA form, the CDR3 reads TGTGCCAGCAGGGGACACAATCAGCCCCAGCATTTT. This translates into CASRGHNQPQHF. The V gene is TRBV2, the J gene TRBJ1-5; a weak D match, TRBD1 (6 bases). V gave up 6 bases and J gave up 3 bases, with 6 bases separating them. Germline-derived CDR1 and CDR2 are SNHLY and FYNNEI. The CDR3 covers 12 residues.

This chain links TRBV18 with TRBJ1-5, with 8 bases identical to TRBD1. The CDR3 runs 14 residues. Germline V CDR1 and CDR2: KGHSH, LQKENI. V shed 5 bases, J shed 2 bases, and the junction held 2 bases outside the gene matches. The CDR3 nucleotides read TGTGCCAGCTCAGCGACAGGGGGCAATCAGCCCCAGCATTTT. It is translated as CASSATGGNQPQHF.

The chain links TRBV11-2 to TRBJ2-3; D remains unclear. CDR1 SGHAT and CDR2 FQNNGV come from the germline V gene. Trimming took off 1 base at V and 3 bases at J, with 11 bases between the two ends. The CDR3 has 15 amino acids. The CDR3 nucleotides are TGTGCCAGCAGCTTAGTCGTGGGCCAGACAGATACGCAGTATTTT. Protein product: CASSLVVGQTDTQYF.

The chain couples TRBV11-2 to TRBJ1-2, with 7 bases lining up with TRBD1. This CDR3 is 14 amino acids long. Germline trimming cut 6 bases from V and 4 bases from J; bases unmatched to any gene: 8. Germline CDR1 reads SGHAT; CDR2 reads FQNNGV. CDR3 DNA sequence: TGTGCCAGCAGTTTCACGACAGGGTTCTATGGCTACACCTTC. Its protein product is CASSFTTGFYGYTF.

V usage is TRBV11-2 and J usage is TRBJ2-2, with 11 nucleotides matching TRBD1. Germline CDR1 is SGHAT and CDR2 is FQNNGV. This CDR3 is built from 15 residues. The junction had 8 bases not matched to a gene; V was cut back by 4 bases and J by 10 bases. The chain's CDR3 is CASSSHGQGAMELFF. CDR3 nucleotides: TGTGCCAGCAGCTCCCACGGACAGGGGGCGATGGAGCTGTTTTTT.

V is TRBV29-1 and J is TRBJ2-3; D is unresolved. Trimming shortened V by 7 bases and J by 5 bases, and 10 bases separated the two germline ends. The germline CDR1 and CDR2 sequences are SQVTM and ANQGSEA. This CDR3 is 11 amino acids long. This chain's CDR3 is CSAHPGDTQYF. The CDR3 coding sequence is TGCAGCGCCCATCCCGGAGATACGCAGTATTTT.